These 16 T cell receptor beta chains were all obtained from the same sample, sequenced in a study of blood T cell repertoires in COVID-19. Assay used: immunoSEQ multiplex PCR; TCRdb lists only in-frame clones, some missing. The sample contains roughly 250,000 clones, roughly 84% of which appear only once. The sequencing sample was made of peripheral blood. All receptors come from a woman between 35 and 50 years old who had recovered from COVID-19.

The chain recombines TRBV7-2 with TRBJ2-1; D is unresolved. The CDR3 contains 15 residues. Trimming removed 1 base at V and 0 bases at J, with 7 bases between. Germline lookup yields CDR1 SGHTA and CDR2 FQGNSA. CDR3 sequence reads: CASSLDLGSYNEQFF. The CDR3 coding sequence is TGTGCCAGCAGCTTAGATCTAGGCTCCTACAATGAGCAGTTCTTC.

This chain links TRBV6-4 with TRBJ1-2; D may be TRBD1 (6 bases). CDR1 MRHNA and CDR2 SNTAGT come from the germline V gene. V was cut by 3 bases and J by 7 bases, with 18 bases left in between. This CDR3 has 15 amino acids. CDR3 region: CASSESGRLGGGYTF. The CDR3 nucleotides are TGTGCCAGCAGTGAATCGGGACGTCTAGGGGGTGGCTACACCTTC.

V usage is TRBV4-3 and J usage is TRBJ2-1, with D maybe TRBD2 (5 bases). The CDR3 covers 15 residues. Trimming took 2 bases from V and 4 from J, leaving 12 bases between them. CDR1 LGHNA and CDR2 YSLEER come from the germline V gene. The CDR3 DNA reads TGCGCCAGCAGCCAAAGTGGCCGGGAATACAATGAGCAGTTCTTC. This sequence encodes CASSQSGREYNEQFF.

V is TRBV7-8 and J is TRBJ1-6; 10 nucleotides align to TRBD1. Trimming cost V 9 bases and J 10 bases; bases outside gene matches: 15. Looked up from germline, CDR1 is SGHVS and CDR2 is FQNEAQ. This CDR3 comprises 16 residues. The CDR3 DNA reads as TGTGCCAGTACACAAAAAACCGGGACAGGGGCCTCACCCCTCCACTTT. Protein: CASTQKTGTGASPLHF.

This clone was detected once. The CDR3, as DNA: TGTGCCAGCAGTAGAGGGACAGGCGATTTCTCTGGAAACACCATATATTTT. Amino acids: CASSRGTGDFSGNTIYF. V and J are TRBV6-2 or TRBV6-3 and TRBJ1-3; 8 nucleotides agree with TRBD1. This CDR3 is 17 amino acids long. Per germline, CDR1 MNHEY and CDR2 SVGEGT. V was clipped by 5 bases and J by 0 bases; unmatched bases: 9.

Regarding this clone: The junction shows a germline mismatch at one end, possibly a read error. The rearrangement uses TRBV19 and TRBJ2-1; 12 bases are shared with TRBD2. Per the germline V gene, CDR1 is LNHDA and CDR2 is SQIVND (reference sequence). This CDR3 has 13 amino acids. The CDR3 region is CASSIDLAGGFIF. The DNA of the CDR3 is TGTGCCAGTAGTATAGATCTAGCGGGAGGGTTTATCTTC.

The chain joins TRBV19 to TRBJ1-1; D gene unclear. This CDR3 has 13 residues. The ends were cut back, 1 base at V and 1 base at J, with 4 bases in the middle. Germline lookup yields CDR1 LNHDA and CDR2 SQIVND (reference sequence). The CDR3 nucleotides are TGTGCCAGTAGTATAGCCAGGAACACTGAAGCTTTCTTT. Translation gives CASSIARNTEAFF.

This clone has a handful of counts. The chain is built from TRBV7-9 and TRBJ2-5; 10 bases line up with TRBD1. Germline values: CDR1 SEHNR, CDR2 FQNEAQ (reference sequence). This CDR3 spans 15 amino acids. Germline trimming cut 5 bases from V and 3 bases from J; bases unmatched to any gene: 6. The CDR3 nucleotides are TGTGCCAGCAGCGCGGCGACAGGGGGCGAAGAGACCCAGTACTTC. Its protein is CASSAATGGEETQYF.

The V and J genes are TRBV5-1 and TRBJ2-5; 11 positions agree with TRBD1. CDR1 is SGHRS and CDR2 is YFSETQ in the germline V gene. V shed 0 bases, J shed 4 bases, and the junction held 8 bases outside the gene matches. The CDR3 is 17 residues long. This CDR3 reads CASSLGSGTGGSETQYF. DNA for the CDR3: TGCGCCAGCAGCTTGGGATCTGGGACAGGGGGATCAGAGACCCAGTACTTC. Drawing the rest from reference TRBV5-1 and TRBJ2-5, the complete variable domain is KAGVTQTPRYLIKTRGQQVTLSCSPISGHRSVSWYQQTPGQGLQFLFEYFSETQRNKGNFPGRFSGRQFSNSRSEMNVSTLELGDSALYLCASSLGSGTGGSETQYFGPGTRLLVL.

The V gene is TRBV7-2, the J gene TRBJ2-7, with D possibly being TRBD2 (6 bases). V lost 1 base to trimming and J lost 2 bases, with 15 bases between them. Germline V gene lookup returns CDR1 SGHTA and CDR2 FQGNSA. This CDR3 has 16 residues. The DNA of the CDR3 is TGTGCCAGCAGCTTAGGCGGGGTAGCTCCCGCCTACGAGCAGTACTTC. Translating it yields CASSLGGVAPAYEQYF.

This clone was observed a few times. J is TRBJ2-3 and V is TRBV15, with 7 bases lining up with TRBD2. The CDR3 contains 15 residues. CDR1 is LNHNV and CDR2 is YYDKDF in the germline V gene (reference sequence). J lost 2 bases, V lost 3 bases, and 5 bases had no gene match. This chain's CDR3 is CATSRGGFDTDTQYF. The DNA of the CDR3 is TGTGCCACCAGCAGGGGGGGGTTTGACACAGATACGCAGTATTTT.

About this clone: An end of the junction does not agree with germline; a read error may underlie this. V and J are TRBV7-7 and TRBJ2-2; D call uncertain. Germline V gene data show CDR1 as SSHAT and CDR2 as FNYEAQ (reference sequence). The CDR3 length is 14 residues. The CDR3 nucleotides read TGTGCTAGCACACCCTCAGAAATCACCGGGGAGCTGTTTTTT. Its protein is CASTPSEITGELFF.

The rearrangement uses TRBV13 and TRBJ1-3; the D gene is possibly TRBD1 (5 bases). With 3 bases removed from V and 6 bases from J, the gap between germline ends came to 9 bases. Germline CDR1 PRHDT, CDR2 FYEKMQ (reference sequence). There are 13 residues in the CDR3. The CDR3 sequence is CASSLGLLNTIYF. The CDR3 DNA reads TGTGCCAGCAGCTTGGGACTGCTAAACACCATATATTTT.

V is TRBV14 and J is TRBJ1-2; possible D gene TRBD1, 5 bases. Per the germline V gene, CDR1 is SGHDN and CDR2 is FVKESK. The CDR3 has 13 residues. Between the trimmed V and J ends, which lost 4 bases and 4 bases, there was a span of 10 bases. The CDR3 DNA reads TGTGCCAGCAGCCCCGACAGAGGCTATGGCTACACCTTC. This sequence encodes CASSPDRGYGYTF.

This clone has only a few counts. J is TRBJ1-3 and V is TRBV2, with D possibly matching TRBD1 (6 bases). The CDR3 runs to 15 residues. V lost 7 bases, J lost 0 bases, and 13 bases lay in between. The germline V gene has CDR1 SNHLY and CDR2 FYNNEI. In DNA, the CDR3 is TGTGCCAGCAAAGGACAGCCTATCTCTGGAAACACCATATATTTT. Its translation is CASKGQPISGNTIYF.

The chain uses TRBV7-2 and TRBJ2-7, with a possible D match to TRBD2 (6 bases). Trimming cost V 1 base and J 7 bases, with 17 bases left between them. Germline CDR1 SGHTA, CDR2 FQGNSA. The CDR3 has 15 amino acids. The CDR3 loop reads CASSLGRWDSGEQYF. The CDR3 DNA is TGTGCCAGCAGCTTAGGTCGGTGGGACTCGGGGGAGCAGTACTTC. The entire variable domain, with the rest obtained from reference TRBV7-2 and TRBJ2-7, is as follows: GAGVSQSPSNKVTEKGKDVELRCDPISGHTALYWYRQSLGQGLEFLIYFQGNSAPDKSGLPSDRFSAERTGGSVSTLTIQRTQQEDSAVYLCASSLGRWDSGEQYFGPGTRLTVT.